Listed below are T cell receptor beta chains from one sample, sequenced in a study of blood T cells in healthy people across ages. From the 5' RACE reads, TCRdb called clonotypes with MiXCR, one entry per CDR3 protein. Of around 1,100,000 distinct CDR3 sequences in the sample, about two fifths were seen once. Input material: blood. The receptor set was obtained from a man aged 18 to 35 in good health. CDR3s leave out the opening cysteine and the closing phenylalanine or tryptophan. Each record gives: CDR3 length, V gene, J gene, CDR3 protein.

CDR3 length: 14
V gene: TRBV6-5
J gene: TRBJ1-2
CDR3 protein: ATTRNVGRGSHGYT

CDR3 length: 14
V gene: TRBV4-1
J gene: TRBJ2-5
CDR3 protein: ASSPSGGDNQETQY

CDR3 length: 12
V gene: TRBV10-3
J gene: TRBJ2-7
CDR3 protein: AISGWDGSYEQY

CDR3 length: 9
V gene: TRBV2
J gene: TRBJ2-3
CDR3 protein: ASSVLGAQY

CDR3 length: 11
V gene: TRBV20-1
J gene: TRBJ1-5
CDR3 protein: SASTGINQPQH

CDR3 length: 11
V gene: TRBV19
J gene: TRBJ2-3
CDR3 protein: AGSQYASDTQY

CDR3 length: 11
V gene: TRBV10-3
J gene: TRBJ2-1
CDR3 protein: AISALQDNEQF

CDR3 length: 12
V gene: TRBV20-1
J gene: TRBJ1-1
CDR3 protein: SAKGGGTNTEAF

CDR3 length: 12
V gene: TRBV12-3/TRBV12-4
J gene: TRBJ2-5
CDR3 protein: ASSLRLAEETQY

CDR3 length: 13
V gene: TRBV12-3/TRBV12-4
J gene: TRBJ2-2
CDR3 protein: ATAQGTANTGELF

CDR3 length: 15
V gene: TRBV2
J gene: -
CDR3 protein: ASRSTGGELNYNEQY

CDR3 length: 12
V gene: TRBV10-3
J gene: TRBJ2-5
CDR3 protein: AISEGPVRETQY